The rows below give T cell receptor beta chains drawn from one sample of a study of cytomegalovirus exposure and HLA in healthy donors. The table came from immunoSEQ multiplex PCR; TCRdb's copy has only in-frame clones and leaves some out. The repertoire has about 160,000 clones, approximately 85% of them found once; the top ten carry roughly 6.7%. Material for sequencing was PBMCs. The receptors come from a man aged 50 or older in good health and CMV-seropositive. CDR3s include the opening cysteine and the closing phenylalanine or tryptophan. A D gene is named only where the DNA matches it firmly. The size entry is marked missing in some rows and otherwise reads once, few, many or a size class.

DNA: TGTGCCAGCAGCCACCGGACAGGGGAATACGAGCAGTACTTC; CDR3: CASSHRTGEYEQYF; J: TRBJ2-7; V: TRBV9; D: TRBD1; size: -; length: 14
DNA: TGTGCCAGCAGCTTACCTCGGGCGGGGAACACTGAAGCTTTCTTT; CDR3: CASSLPRAGNTEAFF; J: TRBJ1-1; V: TRBV11-2; D: -; size: -; length: 15
DNA: TGCGCCAGCAGCCAAGATATGGAGCAGTTCTTC; CDR3: CASSQDMEQFF; J: TRBJ2-1; V: TRBV4-1; D: -; size: -; length: 11
DNA: TGTGCCAGTAGTCGGGGCAGGGGACTAGGGAACACTGAAGCTTTCTTT; CDR3: CASSRGRGLGNTEAFF; J: TRBJ1-1; V: TRBV19; D: -; size: -; length: 16
DNA: TGTGCCAGCAGCGTAGGCCTTAGCGAAAACATTCAGTACTTC; CDR3: CASSVGLSENIQYF; J: TRBJ2-4; V: TRBV9; D: -; size: few; length: 14
DNA: TGTGCCAGCAGCACCGGGACAGGGCGCGCCGTCTATGGCTACACCTTC; CDR3: CASSTGTGRAVYGYTF; J: TRBJ1-2; V: TRBV13; D: TRBD1; size: -; length: 16
DNA: TGTGCCAGCTCACCGGGACTAGCGGGGGACAATGAGCAGTTCTTC; CDR3: CASSPGLAGDNEQFF; J: TRBJ2-1; V: TRBV18; D: TRBD2; size: few; length: 15
DNA: TGTGCCAGCAGCTTAGCGGGACAGGGGGCGGTAACTAATGAAAAACTGTTTTTT; CDR3: CASSLAGQGAVTNEKLFF; J: TRBJ1-4; V: TRBV11-2; D: TRBD1; size: -; length: 18
DNA: TGTGCCAGCAGCGACGACAGGCCCTACAATGAGCAGTTCTTC; CDR3: CASSDDRPYNEQFF; J: TRBJ2-1; V: TRBV7-9; D: -; size: few; length: 14
DNA: TGTGCCAGCAGTCCTACCCGGGACAGCCAAGAGACCCAGTACTTC; CDR3: CASSPTRDSQETQYF; J: TRBJ2-5; V: TRBV6-5; D: TRBD1; size: -; length: 15
DNA: TGCGCCAGCAGCTTGGGTTCCGGGACTCTCAATGAAAAACTGTTTTTT; CDR3: CASSLGSGTLNEKLFF; J: TRBJ1-4; V: TRBV5-1; D: -; size: few; length: 16
DNA: TGCGCCAGCAGCCAAGCCGGGACAGGGGGCCAAGAGACCCAGTACTTC; CDR3: CASSQAGTGGQETQYF; J: TRBJ2-5; V: TRBV4-1; D: TRBD1; size: -; length: 16
DNA: TGTGCCAGCTCACCATTCAGGAAGAACTATGGCTACACCTTC; CDR3: CASSPFRKNYGYTF; J: TRBJ1-2; V: TRBV18; D: -; size: -; length: 14
DNA: TGCGCCAGCAGTGATTCGGGGACAGGGGTCCACGAGCAGTACTTC; CDR3: CASSDSGTGVHEQYF; J: TRBJ2-7; V: TRBV10-1; D: TRBD1; size: -; length: 15
DNA: TGTGCCAGCAGCCTGACTAGCGGGAGATTTGACGAGCAGTACTTC; CDR3: CASSLTSGRFDEQYF; J: TRBJ2-7; V: TRBV11-2; D: TRBD2; size: -; length: 15
DNA: TGTGCCACCAGCAGAGCCACTAGCGGAAGCTCCTACAATGAGCAGTTCTTC; CDR3: CATSRATSGSSYNEQFF; J: TRBJ2-1; V: TRBV15; D: TRBD2; size: -; length: 17
DNA: TGTGCCAGCAGTTACTCGGAACAGGCATCTGAAGCTTTCTTT; CDR3: CASSYSEQASEAFF; J: TRBJ1-1; V: TRBV10-3; D: -; size: -; length: 14
DNA: TGTGCCAGCAGCTATTCCAGGGATCAGCCCCAGCATTTT; CDR3: CASSYSRDQPQHF; J: TRBJ1-5; V: TRBV7-2; D: -; size: -; length: 13
DNA: TGCACCAGCAGCCAAGACCTCCCCGAGGGCTACACCTTC; CDR3: CTSSQDLPEGYTF; J: TRBJ1-2; V: TRBV1; D: -; size: -; length: 13
DNA: TGTGCCAGCAGCCAAGATAGAATAGGGCGGGGTAAATACAATGAGCAGTTCTTC; CDR3: CASSQDRIGRGKYNEQFF; J: TRBJ2-1; V: TRBV14; D: -; size: -; length: 18
DNA: TGTGCCTGGAGGAGAACAGGGGCCTACGAGCAGTACTTC; CDR3: CAWRRTGAYEQYF; J: TRBJ2-7; V: TRBV30; D: TRBD1; size: -; length: 13
DNA: TGTGCCAGCAGTTTTAGGGGCAGGGTGACTGAAGCTTTCTTT; CDR3: CASSFRGRVTEAFF; J: TRBJ1-1; V: TRBV28; D: -; size: -; length: 14
DNA: TGTGCCAGCAGTGAAGCGGTTCAGAGCCCCTACGAGCAGTACTTC; CDR3: CASSEAVQSPYEQYF; J: TRBJ2-7; V: TRBV28; D: -; size: -; length: 15
DNA: TGTGCCTGGAGTGTCTTGTGGCCTGAGCAGTTCTTC; CDR3: CAWSVLWPEQFF; J: TRBJ2-1; V: TRBV30; D: -; size: -; length: 12
DNA: TGTGCCAGCACCACCACAGGTCCTCTGGGCTACACCTTC; CDR3: CASTTTGPLGYTF; J: TRBJ1-2; V: TRBV28; D: -; size: -; length: 13
DNA: TGTGCCTGGAGTCCAAAACAGGGGCAACAAGCAACTAATGAAAAACTGTTTTTT; CDR3: CAWSPKQGQQATNEKLFF; J: TRBJ1-4; V: TRBV30; D: TRBD1; size: -; length: 18
DNA: TGTGCCAGCACCCAGGGACACAGTAACACTGAAGCTTTCTTT; CDR3: CASTQGHSNTEAFF; J: TRBJ1-1; V: TRBV7-2; D: -; size: -; length: 14
DNA: TGTGCCTGGAGTCTTCGGCCAGGGGAGTTTTCACCCCTCCACTTT; CDR3: CAWSLRPGEFSPLHF; J: TRBJ1-6; V: TRBV30; D: -; size: -; length: 15
DNA: TGCGCCAGCAGCTTAGGGACAGCCGCTGGAAACACCATATATTTT; CDR3: CASSLGTAAGNTIYF; J: TRBJ1-3; V: TRBV5-1; D: TRBD1; size: -; length: 15
DNA: TGCGCCAGCAGTGTAGGTAGCAAATATGGAAAACTGTTTTTT; CDR3: CASSVGSKYGKLFF; J: TRBJ1-4; V: TRBV10-1; D: -; size: -; length: 14
DNA: TGTGCCAGCAGTTTAGGGGCAGTATTGCCCTCACCCCTCCACTTT; CDR3: CASSLGAVLPSPLHF; J: TRBJ1-6; V: TRBV27; D: -; size: -; length: 15
DNA: TGTGCCAGCAGCCCGCGACTGGGTGAGCAGTTCTTC; CDR3: CASSPRLGEQFF; J: TRBJ2-1; V: TRBV11-3; D: -; size: -; length: 12
DNA: TGTGCCAGCAGCCCTACCAGGGGGAACTATGGCTACACCTTC; CDR3: CASSPTRGNYGYTF; J: TRBJ1-2; V: TRBV9; D: TRBD1; size: -; length: 14
DNA: TGTGCCACCAGGAGGGGGTGGCCCTATGGCTACACCTTC; CDR3: CATRRGWPYGYTF; J: TRBJ1-2; V: TRBV2; D: -; size: few; length: 13
DNA: TGTGCCAGCACCGTAGGGGGCACTGAAGCTTTCTTT; CDR3: CASTVGGTEAFF; J: TRBJ1-1; V: TRBV2; D: -; size: -; length: 12
DNA: TGTGCCAGCAGGCTGGACACTGGGAGAAACACCATATATTTT; CDR3: CASRLDTGRNTIYF; J: TRBJ1-3; V: TRBV6-1; D: -; size: -; length: 14
DNA: TGTGCCAGCAGACCGGGACTAGCGCACGAGCAGTACTTC; CDR3: CASRPGLAHEQYF; J: TRBJ2-7; V: TRBV5-8; D: TRBD2; size: -; length: 13
DNA: TGTGCCATCCTCGCGATGGGGGGGTCGGCTGGAAACACCATATATTTT; CDR3: CAILAMGGSAGNTIYF; J: TRBJ1-3; V: TRBV10-3; D: -; size: -; length: 16
DNA: TGTGCCTGGAGTGTATTTGGACTTAGTACGTACGAGCAGTACTTC; CDR3: CAWSVFGLSTYEQYF; J: TRBJ2-7; V: TRBV30; D: -; size: -; length: 15
DNA: TGTGCCAGCAGCCAAGATGGTTTAGCGGGAGGGCCGGGGGAGACCCAGTACTTC; CDR3: CASSQDGLAGGPGETQYF; J: TRBJ2-5; V: TRBV4-2; D: TRBD2; size: few; length: 18
DNA: TGCGCCAGCAGCTTGAAGTTGGGTAGCGGGACCTACGAGACCCAGTACTTC; CDR3: CASSLKLGSGTYETQYF; J: TRBJ2-5; V: TRBV5-1; D: TRBD2; size: -; length: 17
DNA: TGCGCCAGCACCCCGAGGACTAGCGGGAGGGCCCAGGAGACCCAGTACTTC; CDR3: CASTPRTSGRAQETQYF; J: TRBJ2-5; V: TRBV4-1; D: TRBD2; size: -; length: 17
DNA: TGCAGTTGTGGGGGAGGGGGAGAAAAACTGTTTTTT; CDR3: CSCGGGGEKLFF; J: TRBJ1-4; V: TRBV29-1; D: -; size: -; length: 12
DNA: TGCGCCAGCAGCTTAGGACAGGGAGAGACCCAGTACTTC; CDR3: CASSLGQGETQYF; J: TRBJ2-5; V: TRBV5-1; D: TRBD1; size: -; length: 13
DNA: TGTGCCAGCAGCCAGACACCTCCGGGACAGGGAGGCGAGCAGTACTTC; CDR3: CASSQTPPGQGGEQYF; J: TRBJ2-7; V: TRBV14; D: TRBD1; size: -; length: 16
DNA: TGCGCCAGCAGTGGACAGTTAAATGAAAAACTGTTTTTT; CDR3: CASSGQLNEKLFF; J: TRBJ1-4; V: TRBV10-1; D: -; size: -; length: 13
DNA: TGTGCCAGCAGTACCAGGGGGCGTTATGGCTACACCTTC; CDR3: CASSTRGRYGYTF; J: TRBJ1-2; V: TRBV27; D: TRBD1; size: -; length: 13
DNA: TGTGCCAGCAGTTTATCGGGCCAAGGGGTCGATGGCTACACCTTC; CDR3: CASSLSGQGVDGYTF; J: TRBJ1-2; V: TRBV28; D: -; size: few; length: 15
DNA: TGTGCCAGCTGCATGTCCAGCGGGAGGCGGTACGAGCAGTACTTC; CDR3: CASCMSSGRRYEQYF; J: TRBJ2-7; V: TRBV28; D: TRBD2; size: -; length: 15
DNA: TGTGCCAGCTCACCGGACAGGGGCCGATCACCCCTCCACTTT; CDR3: CASSPDRGRSPLHF; J: TRBJ1-6; V: TRBV18; D: TRBD1; size: -; length: 14
DNA: TGTGCCAGCAGCGTAGAACCCCTAGCGGGAGGCTACACCTTC; CDR3: CASSVEPLAGGYTF; J: TRBJ1-2; V: TRBV9; D: -; size: -; length: 14